The sequence of this T cell receptor beta chain was determined in a study of T-cell reconstitution after alpha-beta-depleted transplantation in children. This CDR3 region has 14 residues. Unique molecular identifiers were incorporated when the TCRbeta library was constructed. Using its own MiXCR run on the PCR reads, TCRdb lists one record per CDR3 protein. The sample contains about 500,000 distinct CDR3 sequences, around a third of which appear only once. Material: PBMCs from the stem cell graft donor, obtained from the stem cell graft. This rearrangement joins TRBV12-2 to TRBJ2-1. TRBV12-2 is a pseudogene. The TCR comes from a human donor who donated a stem cell graft to a child with aplastic anemia. The CDR3 DNA is TGTGCAAGTCGCCTAGCGGATTCCTACAATGAGCAGTTCTTC. It codes for CASRLADSYNEQFF.